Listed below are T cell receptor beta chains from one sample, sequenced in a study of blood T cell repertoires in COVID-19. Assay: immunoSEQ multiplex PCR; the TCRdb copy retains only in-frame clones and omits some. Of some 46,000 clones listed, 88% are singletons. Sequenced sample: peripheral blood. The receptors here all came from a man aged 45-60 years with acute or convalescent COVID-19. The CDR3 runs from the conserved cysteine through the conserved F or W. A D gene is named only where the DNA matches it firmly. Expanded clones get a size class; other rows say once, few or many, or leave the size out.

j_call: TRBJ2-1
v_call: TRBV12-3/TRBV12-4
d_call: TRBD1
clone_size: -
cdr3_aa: CASREGAYNEQFF
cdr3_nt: TGTGCCAGCCGTGAGGGGGCGTATAATGAGCAGTTCTTC

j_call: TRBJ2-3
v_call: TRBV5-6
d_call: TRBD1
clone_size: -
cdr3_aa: CASRYRTGGTDTQYF
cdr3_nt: TGTGCCAGCAGATATAGGACAGGGGGTACAGATACGCAGTATTTT

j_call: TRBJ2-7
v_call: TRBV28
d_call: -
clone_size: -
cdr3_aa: CASSLSASRGQYF
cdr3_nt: TGTGCCAGCAGTTTATCCGCTAGCCGGGGGCAGTACTTC

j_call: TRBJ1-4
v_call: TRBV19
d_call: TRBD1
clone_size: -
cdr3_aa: CASRDPGQYEKLFF
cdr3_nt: TGTGCCAGTAGGGACCCGGGACAGTATGAAAAACTGTTTTTT

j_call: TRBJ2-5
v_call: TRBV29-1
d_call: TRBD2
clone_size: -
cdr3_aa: CSVKRGQETQYF
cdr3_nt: TGCAGCGTGAAGCGGGGCCAAGAGACCCAGTACTTC

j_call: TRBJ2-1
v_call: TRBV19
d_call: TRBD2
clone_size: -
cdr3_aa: CASSSSGDYNEQFF
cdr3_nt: TGTGCCAGTAGTAGTAGCGGGGACTACAATGAGCAGTTCTTC

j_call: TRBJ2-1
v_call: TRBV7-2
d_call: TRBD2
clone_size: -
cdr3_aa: CASSSLAGGPGEQFF
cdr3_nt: TGTGCCAGCAGCTCACTAGCGGGGGGGCCTGGTGAGCAGTTCTTC

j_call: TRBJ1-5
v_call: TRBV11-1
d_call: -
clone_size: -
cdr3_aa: CASSLGRNQPQHF
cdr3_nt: TGTGCCAGCAGCTTAGGGCGCAATCAGCCCCAGCATTTT

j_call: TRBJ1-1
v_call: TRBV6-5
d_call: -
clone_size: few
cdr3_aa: CASTGDTEAFF
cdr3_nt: TGTGCCAGCACCGGAGACACTGAAGCTTTCTTT

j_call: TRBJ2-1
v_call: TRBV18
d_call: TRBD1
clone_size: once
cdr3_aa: CASSPRDRGVNEQFF
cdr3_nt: TGTGCCAGCTCACCCCGGGACAGGGGGGTCAATGAGCAGTTCTTC

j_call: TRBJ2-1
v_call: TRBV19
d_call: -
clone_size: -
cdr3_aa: CASTQVAGVGGNEQFF
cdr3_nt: TGTGCCAGTACCCAAGTGGCGGGAGTAGGGGGTAATGAGCAGTTCTTC

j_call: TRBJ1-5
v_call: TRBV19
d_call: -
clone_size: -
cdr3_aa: CASSFVVNQPQHF
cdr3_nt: TGTGCCAGTAGTTTCGTTGTCAATCAGCCCCAGCATTTT

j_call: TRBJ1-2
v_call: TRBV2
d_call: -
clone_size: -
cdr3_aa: CASSFTSNGYTF
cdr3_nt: TGTGCCAGCAGTTTCACATCCAATGGCTACACCTTC